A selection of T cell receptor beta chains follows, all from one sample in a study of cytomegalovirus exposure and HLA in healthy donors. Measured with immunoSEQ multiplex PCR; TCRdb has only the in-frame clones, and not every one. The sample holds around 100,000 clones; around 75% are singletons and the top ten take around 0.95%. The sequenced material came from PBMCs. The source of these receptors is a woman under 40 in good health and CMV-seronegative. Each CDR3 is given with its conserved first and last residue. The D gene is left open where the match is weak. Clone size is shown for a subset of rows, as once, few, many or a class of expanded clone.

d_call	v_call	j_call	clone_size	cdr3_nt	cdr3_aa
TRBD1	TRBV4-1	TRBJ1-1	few	TGCGCCAGCAGCCAAGAGGACAGGGTGGTCAGTGAAGCTTTCTTT	CASSQEDRVVSEAFF
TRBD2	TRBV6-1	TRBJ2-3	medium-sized	TGTGCCAGCAGTGTGACTAGCGGGAGTTCAGATACGCAGTATTTT	CASSVTSGSSDTQYF
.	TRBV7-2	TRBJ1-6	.	TGTGCCAGCAGCATACTGTCAGGCCTCTCTAATTCACCCCTCCACTTT	CASSILSGLSNSPLHF
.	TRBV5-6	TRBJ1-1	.	TGTGCCAGCAGCTTGGGAGTCCTCCTCGTCGGTTTCTTT	CASSLGVLLVGFF
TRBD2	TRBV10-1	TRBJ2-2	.	TGCGCCAGCAGTGGAGCGGGGAAGAACACCGGGGAGCTGTTTTTT	CASSGAGKNTGELFF
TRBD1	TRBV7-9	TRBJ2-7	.	TGTGCCAGCAGCTTAGTCATTTCAGGGGGCACGTACGAGCAGTACTTC	CASSLVISGGTYEQYF
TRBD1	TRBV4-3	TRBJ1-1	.	TGCGCCAGCGCACAACACAGAGACAGGGGGTACACTGAAGCTTTCTTT	CASAQHRDRGYTEAFF
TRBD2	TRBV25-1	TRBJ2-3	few	TGTGCCAGCAGTGAGACTAGCGGGAGGCGTCTTTACACAGATACGCAGTATTTT	CASSETSGRRLYTDTQYF
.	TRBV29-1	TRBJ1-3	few	TGCAGCGTCCACTTTACTGGAAACACCATATATTTT	CSVHFTGNTIYF
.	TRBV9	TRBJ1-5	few	TGTGCCAGCAGCGCTTATGACGGCGGTGGGCCCCAGCATTTT	CASSAYDGGGPQHF
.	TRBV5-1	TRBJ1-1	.	TGCGCCAGCAGCTTGGCCGTGCGGCCTGATGAAGCTTTCTTT	CASSLAVRPDEAFF
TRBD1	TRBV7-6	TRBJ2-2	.	TGTGCCAGCAGCTTAGTTCAAGCGCGACAGGGGAACACCGGGGAGCTGTTTTTT	CASSLVQARQGNTGELFF
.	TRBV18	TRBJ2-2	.	TGTGCCAGCTCACCACGTCAGGGATTCTCCGGGGAGCTGTTTTTT	CASSPRQGFSGELFF
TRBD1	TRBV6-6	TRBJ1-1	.	TGTGCCAGCAGTTACGGAAACAGGGGCCGCCCTGAAGCTTTCTTT	CASSYGNRGRPEAFF
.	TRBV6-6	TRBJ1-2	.	TGTGCCACCGTTGACGCCGGGAACTATGGCTACACCTTC	CATVDAGNYGYTF
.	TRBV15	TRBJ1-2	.	TGTGCCACCAGCGGGTTTATAGGGTTGGGAGATGGCTACACCTTC	CATSGFIGLGDGYTF
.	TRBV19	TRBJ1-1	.	TGTGCCAGTAGTATTGGCGGTTCCAGCGAAGCTTTCTTT	CASSIGGSSEAFF
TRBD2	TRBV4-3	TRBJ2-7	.	TGCGCCAGCAGCCAAGAGCGGGGGGCTCAAGACGAGCAGTACTTC	CASSQERGAQDEQYF
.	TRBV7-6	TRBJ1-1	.	TGTGCCAGCAGCTCGGTGGACAGAAACACTGAAGCTTTCTTT	CASSSVDRNTEAFF
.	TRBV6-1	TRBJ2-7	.	TGTGCCAGCAGTGACGGCAGGTCCGAGCAGTACTTC	CASSDGRSEQYF
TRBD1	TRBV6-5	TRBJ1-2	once	TGTGCCAGCAAGGTACAGGGGGCGTATGGCTACACCTTC	CASKVQGAYGYTF
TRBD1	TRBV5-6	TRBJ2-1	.	TGTGCCAGCAGCTCGACAGGGAATGAGCAGTTCTTC	CASSSTGNEQFF
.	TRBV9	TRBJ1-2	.	TGTGCCAGCAGCGTTACGGACTTAGGAGGGCCTTATGGCTACACCTTC	CASSVTDLGGPYGYTF
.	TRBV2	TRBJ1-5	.	TGTGCCAGCAGTGGCTCACAGGGATTAGGTCAGCCCCAGCATTTT	CASSGSQGLGQPQHF
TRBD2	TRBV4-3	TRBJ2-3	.	TGCGCCAGCAGCCAGCGAGGCGGGGGTAGCACAGATACGCAGTATTTT	CASSQRGGGSTDTQYF
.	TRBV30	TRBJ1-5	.	TGTGCCTGGAGGGACGGCGCGGGGCCCCAGCATTTT	CAWRDGAGPQHF
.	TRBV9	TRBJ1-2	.	TGTGCCAGCAGCGTAGCCATGTCGGATGGCTACACCTTC	CASSVAMSDGYTF
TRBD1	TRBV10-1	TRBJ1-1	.	TGCGCCAGCAGCGACTACCCGGGACAGGGGGGTGGCACTGAAGCTTTCTTT	CASSDYPGQGGGTEAFF
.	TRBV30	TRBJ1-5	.	TGTGCCTGGAGTACATATAGCAATCAGCCCCAGCATTTT	CAWSTYSNQPQHF
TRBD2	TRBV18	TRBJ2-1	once	TGTGCCAGCTCACGACCCGGTTTGAGCGGGGCCTACAATGAGCAGTTCTTC	CASSRPGLSGAYNEQFF
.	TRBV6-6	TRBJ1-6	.	TGTGCCAGCAGTTACTCGCAGGGTCGTAATTCACCCCTCCACTTT	CASSYSQGRNSPLHF
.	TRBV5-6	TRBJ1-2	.	TGTGCCAGCAGCCTAAGTCGCAGGAACTATGGCTACACCTTC	CASSLSRRNYGYTF
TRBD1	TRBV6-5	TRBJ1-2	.	TGTGCCAGCAGCTACGGGACAGTGGATGGCTACACCTTC	CASSYGTVDGYTF
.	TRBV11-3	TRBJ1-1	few	TGTGCCAGCAGCTTAGGAGGAGAGGGGAACACTGAAGCTTTCTTT	CASSLGGEGNTEAFF
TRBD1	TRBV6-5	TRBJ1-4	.	TGTGCCAGCAGTTACTCGACAGGGGGCCACGAAAAACTGTTTTTT	CASSYSTGGHEKLFF